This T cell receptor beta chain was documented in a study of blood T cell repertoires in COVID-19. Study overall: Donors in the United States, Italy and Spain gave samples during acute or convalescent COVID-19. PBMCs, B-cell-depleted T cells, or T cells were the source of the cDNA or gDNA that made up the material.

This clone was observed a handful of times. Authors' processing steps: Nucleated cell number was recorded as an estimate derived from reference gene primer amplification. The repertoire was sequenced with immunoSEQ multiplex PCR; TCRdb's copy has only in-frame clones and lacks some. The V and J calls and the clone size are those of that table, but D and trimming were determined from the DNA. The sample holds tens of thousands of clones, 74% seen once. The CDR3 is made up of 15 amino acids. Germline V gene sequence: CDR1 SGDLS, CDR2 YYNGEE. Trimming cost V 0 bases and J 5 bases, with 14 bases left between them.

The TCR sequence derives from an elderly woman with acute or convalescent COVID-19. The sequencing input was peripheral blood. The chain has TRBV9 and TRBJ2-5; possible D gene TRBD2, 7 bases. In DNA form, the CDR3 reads TGTGCCAGCAGCGTAGAGGGGGTGGGAGGGGAGACCCAGTACTTC. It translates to CASSVEGVGGETQYF.